Detailed here is one TCR beta chain. Its specificity is not known. One entry per CDR3 protein, called by TCRdb with MiXCR from the 5' RACE reads. Of about 250,000 distinct CDR3 sequences in the sample, 15% were seen once. These data come from a study of T-cell memory formation after mild COVID-19. The V segment lost 0 bases and the J segment 9 bases; nucleotides outside the gene matches: 9. CDR3 length: 16 residues. Germline V gene sequence: CDR1 LGHNT, CDR2 FRNRAP. Study observations and caveats: Day 15 to 85 contracting clones showed balanced CD4/CD8; later expanders leaned CD4+. Memory cells collected pre-infection included some clones that later responded, suggesting cross-reactive memory joined. Researchers report contracting CD4+ clones mostly in CM and EM, with CD8+ clones in EMRA.

Sequenced input: PBMCs or a T cell subset sorted from them (not recorded which). This TCR was sampled from an adult woman who had mild COVID-19 (a few samples of this study predate the infection). Cell type and time point are not known. This rearrangement joins TRBV12-5 to TRBJ2-1, with 9 bases matching TRBD2. The CDR3 spells CASGLVLAGGPSEQFF. For the CDR3, the DNA is TGTGCTAGTGGTTTGGTACTCGCGGGAGGGCCGAGTGAGCAGTTCTTC.